This T cell receptor (beta chain) was recorded in a study of T cells in Graves' hyperthyroidism and ophthalmopathy. Study-wide points: The model made its ophthalmopathy prediction, and onset followed a median around 6.5 months later.

Those with hyperthyroidism were 18 to 65 years old, newly diagnosed, and ill for under 2 months. Comment on this clonotype: The target antigen is unknown.

Germline V gene sequence: CDR1 SQVTM, CDR2 ANQGSEA. The V end was cut by 8 bases, the J end by 6 bases, with 17 bases between. The CDR3 is 12 amino acids. Amplification targeted TCR beta CDR3 regions from RNA transcripts. Using the HTBI primer set, a first-round RT-PCR was run on the TCR CDR3. TCRdb independently ran MiXCR on the multiplex PCR reads; one entry per CDR3 protein. Of hundreds of thousands of distinct CDR3 sequences detected, roughly 40% appear once; the ten largest clones hold roughly 8.3%. The rearrangement joins TRBV29-1 to TRBJ2-7; maybe TRBD2 (5 bases). Sequencing was done on a sample of blood. The sequence was obtained from a man between 18 and 29 years old with Graves' hyperthyroidism. DNA of the CDR3: TGCAGCTTAGCGTCTCAGTCCAGCGAGCAGTACTTC. It codes for CSLASQSSEQYF.